This T cell receptor beta chain was captured in a study of glioma-infiltrating T cells (dated by TCRdb to about 2016). Looking at the study overall: Glioma tissue, non-neoplastic brain tissue and matched peripheral blood mononuclear cells were used as sources from which TCR alpha- and beta-chain repertoires were sequenced. To gauge divergence between tissue and blood T-cell populations, every tissue-infiltrating repertoire was compared against the peripheral blood repertoire from the same patient. The paired cohort was made up of three low-grade glioma patients, about 8 primary glioblastoma patients and three non-glioma patients who contributed non-neoplastic brain tissue.

Trimming at the junction amounts to 6 bases on V and 0 bases on J, and the germline ends lie 12 bases apart. The germline V gene sets CDR1 to MNHEY and CDR2 to SVGEGT. There are 15 amino acids in the CDR3, from cysteine to phenylalanine inclusive. Left in the record is the CDR3 DNA by itself, 45 bases read in frame from the first base. General conclusions and limits of the study: Only a very small number of CDR3 sequences turned up in both tissue and blood, a result put down to high CDR3 diversity combined with limited sampling. VJ-independent divergence between tissue and blood was found to be below expectation in non-neoplastic patients but above expectation in all gliomas, particularly low-grade gliomas. Group comparisons were based on small numbers of patients: three non-neoplastic, three low-grade glioma and roughly 8 glioblastoma patients.

The iRepertoire nested amplicon-rescue multiplex PCR (arm-PCR) platform was used to amplify TCR alpha and beta CDR3 regions from RNA. For one-step reverse transcription and amplification, roughly 100-450 ng of tissue mRNA or PBMC total RNA was used as input. Following bead purification, Illumina adapters were added by a secondary multiplex PCR, and libraries between 200 and 400 bp were gel-purified. The libraries contained internal 6-nucleotide barcodes that were used for demultiplexing. Sequencing of the libraries was done on an Illumina MiSeq using 2x220 or 2x250 nucleotide paired-end reads. In the paper's pipeline: FLASH 1.2.11 was used to merge paired reads, and BWA-MEM then aligned the reads to the GRCh37 human genome before TRA and TRB reads were extracted. For V and J assignment, an IMGT-derived reference of cassette sequences and CDR3 motifs that included pseudogenes was used. Reads were translated in three frames, and productive CDR3s were defined as those with a C...FGXG motif and no stop codons. Clonotypes were defined as unique combinations of V-J cassette pair and CDR3 amino acid sequence. Hamming distance filtering was applied to reads, with thresholds set by the sequence error rate of each sample in mapped regions. In TCRdb, the public reads were trimmed at Q25 with fastp and aligned with MiXCR, with productive beta chains retained. Rows are unified per CDR3 protein, each entry keeping the most common DNA and genes. TCRdb, not the original authors, processed these V and J calls. This sample gives about 130,000 distinct CDR3 sequences in total; around 25% of them show up just once. The ten largest make up around a quarter of the sample.

Points on this clonotype: What this receptor recognizes is not known. Within one base of it there is no much larger clone, and no base qualities were kept.

The origin of this receptor is a human donor with low-grade glioma or glioblastoma, undergoing nonglioma brain surgery, or in good health (not recorded which). Sample: glioma tissue, nonneoplastic brain tissue, or PBMCs (not recorded which). This chain is built from TRBV6-2 or TRBV6-3 and TRBJ1-5; a tentative D match to TRBD1 spans 6 bases. The CDR3: CASRAGQYSNQPQHF. DNA sequence: TGTGCCAGCAGGGCCGGACAGTATAGCAATCAGCCCCAGCATTTT.